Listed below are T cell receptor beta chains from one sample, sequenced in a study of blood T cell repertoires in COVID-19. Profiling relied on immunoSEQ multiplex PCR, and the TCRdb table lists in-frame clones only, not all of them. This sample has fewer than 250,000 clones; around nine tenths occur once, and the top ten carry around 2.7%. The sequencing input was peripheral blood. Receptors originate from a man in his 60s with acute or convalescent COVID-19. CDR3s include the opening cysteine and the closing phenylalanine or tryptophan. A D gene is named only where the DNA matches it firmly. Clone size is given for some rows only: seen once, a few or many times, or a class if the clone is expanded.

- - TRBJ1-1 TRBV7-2 TGTGCCAGCAGCTTACGACCGACTTATGTTGCTTTCTTT CASSLRPTYVAFF
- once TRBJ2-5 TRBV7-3 TGTGCCAGCAGCTTAGGCAGACAAGAGACCCAGTACTTC CASSLGRQETQYF
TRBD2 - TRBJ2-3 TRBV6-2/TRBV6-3 TGTGCCAGCAGCACCTCGGAGCGGGGGTATAGCACAGATACGCAGTATTTT CASSTSERGYSTDTQYF
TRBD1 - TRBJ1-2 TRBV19 TGTGCCAGTAGTACAGAGGACAGGTTCGCCACCTTC CASSTEDRFATF
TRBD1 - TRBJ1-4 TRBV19 TGTGCCACCTCGTCAGACAGGGCGACTAATGAAAAACTGTTTTTT CATSSDRATNEKLFF
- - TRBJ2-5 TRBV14 TGTGCCAGCAGCCGACTAGGGACAGCCCAAGAGACCCAGTACTTC CASSRLGTAQETQYF
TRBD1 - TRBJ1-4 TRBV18 TGTGCCAGCTCACTAGCCAGGGGGACTGAAAAACTGTTTTTT CASSLARGTEKLFF
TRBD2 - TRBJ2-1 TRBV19 TGTGCCAGTAGTATAGTTACGAGCGGGGGCGACCGGGGTGAGCAGTTCTTC CASSIVTSGGDRGEQFF
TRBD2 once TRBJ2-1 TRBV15 TGTGCCACCAGCAGAGTCCCCGGGACTAGTATGTACAATGAGCAGTTCTTC CATSRVPGTSMYNEQFF
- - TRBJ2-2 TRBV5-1 TGCGCCAGCAGCCGGGGACAAAGCGCCGGGGAGCTGTTTTTT CASSRGQSAGELFF
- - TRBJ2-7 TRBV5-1 TGCGCCAGCAGCTTGGTCATTTCCCAGACAGGACCTGTCTACGAGCAGTACTTC CASSLVISQTGPVYEQYF
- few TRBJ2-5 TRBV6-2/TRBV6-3 TGTGCCAGCAGCGAAGTGGGGATCGCCCGGGGGACCCAGTACTTC CASSEVGIARGTQYF
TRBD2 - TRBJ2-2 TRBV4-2 TGTGCCAGCAGCCAAGATGTACCAGCGGGGGCCTACACCGGGGAGCTGTTTTTT CASSQDVPAGAYTGELFF
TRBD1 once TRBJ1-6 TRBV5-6 TGTGCCAGCAGCTCAGGGGGGACGGGGGTAGGGACACCCCTCCACTTT CASSSGGTGVGTPLHF
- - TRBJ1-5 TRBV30 TGTGCCTGGAGTTACGGGCAGGGACTCTATCAGCCCCAGCATTTT CAWSYGQGLYQPQHF
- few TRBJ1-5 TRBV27 TGTGCCAGCAGTTGGGGGGGAAGAGAGCCCCAGCATTTT CASSWGGREPQHF
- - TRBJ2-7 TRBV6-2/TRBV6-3 TGTGCCAGCAGTTACTCCGGGTCCTACGAGCAGTACTTC CASSYSGSYEQYF
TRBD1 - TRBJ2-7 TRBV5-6 TGTGCCAGCAGATGGACCGGGACAGGGGGCTACGAGCAGTACTTC CASRWTGTGGYEQYF
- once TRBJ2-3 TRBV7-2 TGTGCCAGCAGCACAAGGGGGGGGAACACAGATACGCAGTATTTT CASSTRGGNTDTQYF
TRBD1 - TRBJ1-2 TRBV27 TGTGCCAGCAGTCCAGGGACAGGGGCGGTGGGGTATGGCTACACCTTC CASSPGTGAVGYGYTF
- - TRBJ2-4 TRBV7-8 TGTGCCAGCAGCCGAGACAATGCCAAAAACATTCAGTACTTC CASSRDNAKNIQYF
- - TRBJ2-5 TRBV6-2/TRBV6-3 TGTGCCAGCAGTTACGGGGCCAGTAGGGAGACCCAGTACTTC CASSYGASRETQYF
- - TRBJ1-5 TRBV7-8 TGTGCCAGCGCGGGCCAGGCAAGCAATCAGCCCCAGCATTTT CASAGQASNQPQHF
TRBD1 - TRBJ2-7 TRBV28 TGTGCCAGCACTTCTCCGGGACAGGGAACCGAGCAGTACTTC CASTSPGQGTEQYF
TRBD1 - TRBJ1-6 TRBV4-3 TGCGCCAGCAGCCAGTCCGGACAGGGCTATAATTCACCCCTCCACTTT CASSQSGQGYNSPLHF
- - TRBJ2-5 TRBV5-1 TGCGCCAGCAGCCAGGCTAAGGGGGGGCAAGAGACCCAGTACTTC CASSQAKGGQETQYF
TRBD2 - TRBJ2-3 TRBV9 TGTGCCAGCAGCCCCAAACTAGCGGGGGGAGATACGCAGTATTTT CASSPKLAGGDTQYF
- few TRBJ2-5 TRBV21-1 TGTGCCAGCAGGTACCACAGGGGGCGCGGGACCCAGTACTTC CASRYHRGRGTQYF
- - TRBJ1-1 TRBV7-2 TGTGCCAGCAGATCCGACGGGACTGAAGCTTTCTTT CASRSDGTEAFF
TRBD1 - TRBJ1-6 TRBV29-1 TGCAGCGGCCGACAGGGGCCTAGTTCACCCCTCCACTTT CSGRQGPSSPLHF
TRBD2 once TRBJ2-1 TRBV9 TGTGCCAGCAGCGCGAGCGGGGGAAACAATGAGCAGTTCTTC CASSASGGNNEQFF
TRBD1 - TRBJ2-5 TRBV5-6 TGTGCCAGCAGCTCCTGGGGGTCAGGGGGCTGGGAGACCCAGTACTTC CASSSWGSGGWETQYF
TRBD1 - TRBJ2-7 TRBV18 TGTGCCAGCTCACCTGTGGTTCAGGGGGCGTCGGGCGAGCAGTACTTC CASSPVVQGASGEQYF
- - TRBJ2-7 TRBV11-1 TGTGCCAGCAGCTCTAGGAGCTCCTACGAGCAGTACTTC CASSSRSSYEQYF
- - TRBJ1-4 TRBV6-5 TGTGCCAGCAGTTATTCCCGACAAGTAGGAAAACTGTTTTTT CASSYSRQVGKLFF
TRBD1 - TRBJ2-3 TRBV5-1 TGCGCCAGCAGCTTGGGACAGGGCAGCACAGATACGCAGTATTTT CASSLGQGSTDTQYF